This TCR beta chain was identified during a study of lymphopenia after photon versus proton radiotherapy. For this clone: Its specificity is unknown.

The data were produced by immunoSEQ multiplex PCR, yet TCRdb's version contains in-frame clones alone and is incomplete. The sample lists around 160,000 clones; more than 85% were seen once. Findings of the study overall: Proton therapy kept repertoires fairly stable, unlike photons, which gained effector/memory cells.

This TCR was recovered from a man aged 50 or older with gastric cancer. The specimen was peripheral blood, collected from a patient treated with photon-based radiotherapy.

DNA for the CDR3: TGTGCCAGCAGCGCAAAAGGTGAGGACGGCGGGGAGCTGTTTTTT. This codes for CASSAKGEDGGELFF. The rearrangement joins TRBV9 to TRBJ2-2, with D uncertain. Germline V CDR1 and CDR2: SGDLS, YYNGEE. The CDR3 runs to 15 residues. V lost 3 bases and J lost 7, with 16 bases in between.